This T cell receptor beta chain derives from a study of radiotherapy plus CTLA-4 blockade in lung cancer. Study summary: Objective responses occurred in 15% to 20% of patients; around 28% had disease control.

Here immunoSEQ multiplex PCR was the method, and the copy in TCRdb shows in-frame clones only, minus some. The sample contains 32,000 or so clones, over 70% of which appear only once. Study results and limitations: Expansion in blood of tumor-derived TCR clones was seen after radiotherapy plus ipilimumab. Early blood T cell clone dynamics, with interferon-beta, were reported to best predict response.

Looked up from germline, CDR1 is MNHNS and CDR2 is SASEGT. The junction had 17 bases not matched to a gene; V was cut back by 4 bases and J by 3 bases. The CDR3 is 18 amino acids. Details on this clone: Its antigen is currently unknown.

Sequences were derived from peripheral blood, sampled from a patient treated with radiotherapy plus ipilimumab. The TCR sequence derives from a human donor with non-small cell lung cancer that progressed on radiotherapy plus ipilimumab. V is TRBV6-1 and J is TRBJ2-7, with 8 bases aligning to TRBD2. The CDR3 spells CASSGGDVRGGNYYEQYF. CDR3 DNA: TGTGCCAGCAGTGGAGGAGACGTCCGGGGGGGGAATTACTACGAGCAGTACTTC.